This TCR beta chain was captured by sequencing in a study of blood T cell repertoires in COVID-19. About the study: Acute and convalescent COVID-19 samples came from the United States, Italy and Spain. The cDNA or gDNA used as material had been derived from T cells, B-cell-depleted T cells, or PBMCs.

V was cut by 3 bases and J by 6 bases, with 15 bases left in between. Germline lookup yields CDR1 SEHNR and CDR2 FQNEAQ (reference sequence). This CDR3 spans 15 amino acids. Original methodology: Estimation of nucleated cell counts relied on the amplification of reference gene primers. Profiling relied on immunoSEQ multiplex PCR, and the TCRdb table lists in-frame clones only, not all of them. V and J calls and clone size are those listed in that table; D and trimming were worked out from the DNA. The sample includes fewer than 100,000 clones, 86% of them seen just once. The source material was peripheral blood. The chain links TRBV7-9 to TRBJ1-5, with no clear D. This sequence was found in an elderly man in a cohort sampled during active COVID-19. CDR3 bases: TGTGCCAGCAGCTTCGGGTCGGACTCGGGTCAGCCCCAGCATTTT. Protein product: CASSFGSDSGQPQHF.